This is a list of T cell receptor beta chains from one sample in a study of a mutant IDH1 vaccine in newly diagnosed glioma. No antigen has been assigned to these receptors. Some clones are missing from TCRdb's copy, which holds only in-frame ones; the method was immunoSEQ multiplex PCR. The table shows about 60,000 clones, with roughly four fifths occurring only once. The input for sequencing was PBMCs, taken from a glioma patient whose treatment included an IDH1 peptide vaccine. These receptors were taken from a man between 35 and 55 years old with glioma. CDR3s include the opening cysteine and the closing phenylalanine or tryptophan. The D gene is left open where the match is weak. Clone size is given for some rows only: seen once, a few or many times, or a class if the clone is expanded.

clone_size j_call d_call v_call cdr3_aa cdr3_nt
once TRBJ2-6 NA TRBV19 CASSAQDTGANVLTF TGTGCCAGTAGTGCCCAGGATACTGGGGCCAACGTCCTGACTTTC
NA TRBJ2-5 NA TRBV11-3 CASRTGETQYF TGTGCCAGCAGGACTGGGGAGACCCAGTACTTC
few TRBJ2-7 TRBD2 TRBV4-3 CASSQEAFGGVRSHEQYF TGCGCCAGCAGCCAAGAGGCATTCGGGGGGGTAAGGTCCCACGAGCAGTACTTC
NA TRBJ2-2 NA TRBV5-4 CASSPQGPNTGELFF TGTGCCAGCAGCCCCCAGGGGCCAAACACCGGGGAGCTGTTTTTT
NA TRBJ2-7 TRBD2 TRBV7-2 CASSLKGIGLAGVKYEQYF TGTGCCAGCAGCTTAAAGGGTATCGGACTAGCGGGAGTTAAATACGAGCAGTACTTC
NA TRBJ2-7 TRBD1 TRBV2 CASSGDREKRYEQYF TGTGCCAGCAGTGGGGACAGGGAGAAACGCTACGAGCAGTACTTC
once TRBJ2-1 TRBD1 TRBV5-4 CASSLPGQGSNEQFF TGTGCCAGCAGCTTGCCCGGACAGGGATCCAATGAGCAGTTCTTC
once TRBJ2-1 NA TRBV29-1 CSVELTLAIYNEQFF TGCAGCGTTGAATTGACTCTCGCTATTTACAATGAGCAGTTCTTC
NA TRBJ2-7 NA TRBV29-1 CSVVGPEGEQYF TGCAGCGTTGTTGGCCCCGAGGGGGAGCAGTACTTC
NA TRBJ2-3 TRBD2 TRBV5-1 CASSAPERTAGGAKSTDTQYF TGCGCCAGCAGCGCCCCTGAGCGAACGGCGGGGGGAGCGAAGAGCACAGATACGCAGTATTTT
NA TRBJ2-3 TRBD2 TRBV2 CASSGTPRTSGGPTDTQYF TGTGCCAGCAGTGGAACCCCTCGGACTAGCGGGGGCCCCACAGATACGCAGTATTTT
NA TRBJ1-1 NA TRBV29-1 CSGLRQMNTEAFF TGCAGCGGTCTTCGACAAATGAACACTGAAGCTTTCTTT
NA TRBJ2-2 NA TRBV6-6 CASYTANTGELFF TGTGCCAGCTATACGGCGAACACCGGGGAGCTGTTTTTT
NA TRBJ1-1 NA TRBV11-2 CASSSKTDTEAFF TGTGCCAGCAGCTCCAAGACAGACACTGAAGCTTTCTTT
NA TRBJ2-1 NA TRBV18 CASSPGTPSSYNEQFF TGTGCCAGCTCACCCGGGACACCGAGCTCCTACAATGAGCAGTTCTTC
NA TRBJ2-2 TRBD1 TRBV9 CASSVSRGLGELDTGELFF TGTGCCAGCAGCGTATCCAGGGGGCTGGGGGAGTTGGACACCGGGGAGCTGTTTTTT
NA TRBJ1-1 NA TRBV30 CAWRGGSATEAFF TGTGCCTGGAGAGGAGGGAGCGCGACTGAAGCTTTCTTT
NA TRBJ2-7 NA TRBV6-5 CASVRGAGSYEQYF TGTGCCAGCGTACGGGGGGCCGGCTCCTACGAGCAGTACTTC
NA TRBJ2-5 NA TRBV10-1 CASSEWGTDRETQYF TGCGCCAGCAGTGAGTGGGGGACCGACCGGGAGACCCAGTACTTC
NA TRBJ1-2 NA TRBV7-9 CASSLYPGAQANYGYTF TGTGCCAGCAGCTTATATCCCGGGGCACAAGCTAACTATGGCTACACCTTC
NA TRBJ2-3 TRBD2 TRBV7-6 CASSLGGGRALDTQYF TGTGCCAGCAGCTTAGGTGGCGGGAGGGCCTTAGATACGCAGTATTTT
NA TRBJ2-1 NA TRBV7-3 CASSSTGAYNEQFF TGTGCCAGCAGCTCCACAGGAGCTTACAATGAGCAGTTCTTC
NA TRBJ2-3 TRBD1 TRBV19 CASWRTGSDTQYF TGTGCCAGTTGGAGGACAGGGTCAGATACGCAGTATTTT
NA TRBJ1-6 TRBD1 TRBV30 CAWGGTGMFNSPLHF TGTGCCTGGGGCGGGACAGGGATGTTTAATTCACCCCTCCACTTT
NA TRBJ2-7 TRBD2 TRBV19 CASSSGLAVSEEQYF TGTGCCAGTAGTAGCGGACTAGCGGTCTCAGAGGAGCAGTACTTC
once TRBJ1-3 TRBD1 TRBV28 CASSHYGTGLGNTIYF TGTGCCAGCAGTCATTACGGGACAGGGCTTGGAAACACCATATATTTT
NA TRBJ2-3 NA TRBV7-9 CASSFTDTQYF TGTGCCAGCAGCTTTACAGATACGCAGTATTTT
medium-sized TRBJ2-4 NA TRBV4-3 CASSQVGGFAGSRSDKNIQYF TGCGCCAGCAGCCAAGTTGGGGGTTTCGCGGGTTCTAGGTCGGACAAAAACATTCAGTACTTC
NA TRBJ2-7 TRBD2 TRBV9 CASSVPRGGREGDYEQYF TGTGCCAGCAGCGTGCCCCGGGGGGGGCGGGAGGGCGATTACGAGCAGTACTTC
NA TRBJ1-1 NA TRBV9 CASSPDWGTEAFF TGTGCCAGCAGCCCGGACTGGGGCACTGAAGCTTTCTTT
NA TRBJ2-6 TRBD1 TRBV5-4 CASSSGTGPGANVLTF TGTGCCAGCAGTTCCGGGACAGGGCCTGGGGCCAACGTCCTGACTTTC
NA TRBJ2-3 TRBD2 TRBV19 CASSIQLAGRTDTQYF TGTGCCAGTAGTATACAACTAGCGGGGCGCACAGATACGCAGTATTTT
NA TRBJ2-7 NA TRBV5-5 CASSFSRTRGYEQYF TGTGCCAGCAGCTTTTCTCGGACACGGGGCTACGAGCAGTACTTC
once TRBJ2-6 NA TRBV30 CAWRQTYSGANVLTF TGTGCCTGGAGACAGACGTACTCTGGGGCCAACGTCCTGACTTTC
NA TRBJ1-2 NA TRBV4-3 CASSHDGPYGYTF TGCGCCAGCAGCCACGACGGACCCTATGGCTACACCTTC
NA TRBJ1-3 TRBD1 TRBV11-2 CASSRPGQGRGNTIYF TGTGCCAGCAGCCGCCCGGGACAGGGTAGGGGAAACACCATATATTTT
NA TRBJ2-3 NA TRBV5-1 CASSLRGVSTDTQYF TGCGCCAGCAGCTTGCGGGGAGTAAGCACAGATACGCAGTATTTT
NA TRBJ2-7 TRBD2 TRBV5-6 CASRLGLAGYEQYF TGTGCCAGCAGGCTGGGACTAGCGGGCTACGAGCAGTACTTC
NA TRBJ2-6 TRBD1 TRBV2 CASSESGQGAWANVLTF TGTGCCAGCAGTGAATCGGGACAGGGGGCCTGGGCCAACGTCCTGACTTTC
NA TRBJ2-2 TRBD1 TRBV5-1 CASSLGKQGAGELFF TGCGCCAGCAGCTTGGGGAAACAGGGGGCCGGGGAGCTGTTTTTT
NA TRBJ2-3 TRBD2 TRBV19 CASRATSGTDTQYF TGTGCCAGTCGGGCGACTAGCGGGACAGATACGCAGTATTTT
NA TRBJ2-3 NA TRBV2 CASSETERRTDTQYF TGTGCCAGCTCTGAGACGGAGCGGAGGACAGATACGCAGTATTTT
NA TRBJ2-6 NA TRBV5-1 CATMPPSGANVLTF TGCGCCACCATGCCTCCCTCTGGGGCCAACGTCCTGACTTTC
NA TRBJ1-5 TRBD1 TRBV7-2 CASSIYRGTGNQPQHF TGTGCCAGCAGCATTTACAGGGGGACAGGCAATCAGCCCCAGCATTTT
NA TRBJ1-1 NA TRBV5-1 CASSLAPAQNTEAFF TGCGCCAGCAGCTTGGCTCCAGCGCAGAACACTGAAGCTTTCTTT
NA TRBJ2-1 TRBD2 TRBV6-5 CASSYSGLAGNEQFF TGTGCCAGCAGTTACTCGGGACTAGCAGGGAATGAGCAGTTCTTC
NA TRBJ2-7 TRBD1 TRBV7-8 CASSLYQGAYEQYF TGTGCCAGCAGCTTATATCAGGGGGCCTACGAGCAGTACTTC
NA TRBJ1-2 NA TRBV19 CASLGRQPGYTF TGTGCCAGTCTCGGGCGCCAACCGGGCTACACCTTC
NA TRBJ2-3 NA TRBV12-2 CASRLNASGANTDTQYF TGTGCAAGTCGCTTAAATGCTAGCGGGGCAAACACAGATACGCAGTATTTT